This T cell receptor (beta chain) was found in a study of T cell repertoires in cytomegalovirus infection (dated by TCRdb to about 2019). As for the study more broadly: Because public TCR beta signatures pointed to carriage of CMV infection together with the matching HLA type, the HLA type of each donor mattered for the analysis.

TCRdb names Illumina HiSeq 1500 as the instrument used. Using fastp trimming at Q25 and MiXCR clonotype assembly, TCRdb reanalyzed the public sequencing data and kept in-frame beta chains. A single entry per CDR3 protein holds the most common genes and DNA from its merged rows. Present in this sample are about 490,000 distinct CDR3 sequences, approximately 17% of which were seen just once. More than 20% of the sample rests with the top ten. Overall results and qualifications from the work: Cumulative frequency of public TCR beta family members discriminated carriers of CMV infection plus the relevant HLA type in this cohort and an independent approximately 360-donor cohort. The ex vivo response was dominated by HLA-C-restricted CMV-specific TCR beta clonotypes, which also provided the single most frequent clonotype in two of eight donors.

The CDR3 contains 16 residues, cysteine and phenylalanine counted. Only CDR3 DNA is held: 48 bases, read in frame from base 1. Sequences MGHRA (CDR1) and YSYEKL (CDR2) are obtained from the germline V gene. V is shortened by 4 bases, J by 4 bases, and the region joining them spans 17 bases. Ten or more counts support this clonotype. This clone's antigen is unknown. Within one base of it there is no much larger clone, and no base qualities were kept. The source of this sequence is a human donor in good health (CMV status not recorded). Some clones in this sample may be carry-over from other donors' samples. The sequence links TRBV4-1 to TRBJ1-5; TRBD1 could be the D gene, as 5 bases match. Sequencing was performed on CD8+ T cells from PBMCs. In nucleotide form, the sequence is TGCGCCAGCAGCCCTCGCTGGCAGGGAACAAATCAGCCCCAGCATTTT. Its amino acids are CASSPRWQGTNQPQHF.